This T cell receptor beta chain was sequenced in a study of CD8 T cells in Susac syndrome. Trimming left V 1 base short and J 5 bases short, with 14 bases between. The CDR3 has 15 residues. Germline-derived CDR1 and CDR2 are SGHAT and FQNNGV. Random-hexamer reverse transcription was applied to about 0.5 to 1 ug RNA. TCRdb reprocessed the immunoSEQ multiplex PCR reads via MiXCR and lists one record per CDR3 protein. The sample has about 130,000 distinct CDR3 sequences, around 91% seen once. The chain joins TRBV11-2 to TRBJ2-5, with D tentatively TRBD1 or TRBD2 (5 bases each). This sequence originates from a human donor with multiple sclerosis. Material for sequencing was CD8+ T cells from PBMCs. The CDR3 region has the DNA TGTGCCAGCAGCTTAGTGGCCGGGGCGGTGGAGACCCAGTACTTC. This encodes CASSLVAGAVETQYF.